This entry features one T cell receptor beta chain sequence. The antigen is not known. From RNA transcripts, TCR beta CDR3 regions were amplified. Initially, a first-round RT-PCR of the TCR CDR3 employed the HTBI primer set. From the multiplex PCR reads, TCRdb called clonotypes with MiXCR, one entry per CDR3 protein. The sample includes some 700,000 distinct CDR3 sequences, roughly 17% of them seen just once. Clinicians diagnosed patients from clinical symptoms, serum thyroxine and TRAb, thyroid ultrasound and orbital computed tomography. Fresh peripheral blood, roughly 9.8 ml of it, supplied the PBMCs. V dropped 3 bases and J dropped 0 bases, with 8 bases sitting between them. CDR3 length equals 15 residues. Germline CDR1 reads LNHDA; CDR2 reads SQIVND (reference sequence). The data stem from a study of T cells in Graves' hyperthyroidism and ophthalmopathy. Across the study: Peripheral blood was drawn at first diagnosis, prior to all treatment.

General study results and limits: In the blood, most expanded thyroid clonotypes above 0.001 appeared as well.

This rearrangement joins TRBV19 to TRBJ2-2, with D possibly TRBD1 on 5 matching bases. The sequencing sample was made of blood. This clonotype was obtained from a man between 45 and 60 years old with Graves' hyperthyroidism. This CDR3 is CASSIGHTNTGELFF. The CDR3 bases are TGTGCCAGTAGTATCGGACACACGAACACCGGGGAGCTGTTTTTT.